The 4 T cell receptor beta chains below all came from one sample that was sequenced in a study of blood T cell repertoires in COVID-19. Method: immunoSEQ multiplex PCR; TCRdb's copy keeps in-frame clones and lacks some. This sample has some 200,000 clones; 76% occur once, and the top ten carry around 8.9%. Material: peripheral blood. These receptors originate from a woman aged 45-59 years with active or convalescent COVID-19.

The chain is built from TRBV4-3 and TRBJ1-1; D is uncertain. Germline CDR1 LGHNA, CDR2 YSLEER. V was clipped by 1 base and J by 5 bases, with 8 bases between them. The CDR3 runs 13 residues. CDR3 loop: CASSQGSQTEAFF. The CDR3 nucleotides read TGCGCCAGCAGCCAAGGGTCGCAGACTGAAGCTTTCTTT.

The table lists this clone with a count of one. J is TRBJ1-4 and V is TRBV9; a possible D gene is TRBD1 (5 bases). Germline-derived CDR1 and CDR2 are SGDLS and YYNGEE. Trimming shortened V by 3 bases and J by 0 bases, and 12 bases separated the two germline ends. The CDR3 is 16 residues long. The CDR3 loop reads CASSETAATTNEKLFF. In DNA, the CDR3 is TGTGCCAGCAGCGAGACAGCTGCAACAACTAATGAAAAACTGTTTTTT.

V and J are TRBV20-1 and TRBJ1-2; D is uncertain. CDR1 DFQATT and CDR2 SNEGSKA come from the germline V gene (reference sequence). Trimming removed 3 bases at V and 8 bases at J, with 16 bases between. The CDR3 runs to 13 residues. The chain's CDR3 is CSASGRREGGYTF. In nucleotides, the CDR3 is TGCAGTGCTAGTGGGCGGAGGGAAGGGGGCTACACCTTC.

This chain uses TRBV7-6 with TRBJ2-1, with TRBD2 matching 15 bases. The CDR3 is 18 amino acids. The V segment lost 5 bases and the J segment 2 bases; nucleotides outside the gene matches: 7. The V gene's germline CDR1 is SGHVS and CDR2 FNYEAQ. The chain's CDR3 is CASSPRTSGRGAYNEQFF. The CDR3 DNA sequence: TGTGCCAGCAGCCCAAGGACTAGCGGGAGGGGCGCCTACAATGAGCAGTTCTTC. The variable domain in full, completed from reference TRBV7-6 and TRBJ2-1, reads GAGVSQSPRYKVTKRGQDVALRCDPISGHVSLYWYRQALGQGPEFLTYFNYEAQQDKSGLPNDRFSAERPEGSISTLTIQRTEQRDSAMYRCASSPRTSGRGAYNEQFFGPGTRLTVL.